This T cell receptor beta chain was recorded in a study of cytomegalovirus exposure and HLA in healthy donors. The germline V and J ends were trimmed by 7 bases and 1 base, with 14 bases remaining between them. The germline V gene encodes CDR1 SQVTM and CDR2 ANQGSEA. This CDR3 comprises 13 residues. PCR was performed using 60 Vbeta and 13 Jbeta primers. Using immunoSEQ multiplex PCR, the repertoire was profiled, and TCRdb retains in-frame clones only, with some absent. The table shows approximately 150,000 clones, with around 80% occurring only once. The TCR was taken from a man aged 18 to 29 in good health and CMV-seropositive. The specimen was PBMCs. This sequence joins TRBV29-1 and TRBJ2-7; TRBD2 might be the D (5 bases). The CDR3 reads CSARREQSYEQYF. In DNA, the CDR3 is TGCAGCGCGAGACGGGAACAGTCCTACGAGCAGTACTTC.